Listed below are T cell receptor beta chains from one sample, sequenced in a study of control samples from healthy donors and cancer patients. Only in-frame clones appear in the TCRdb table, and some are missing; sequencing was by immunoSEQ multiplex PCR. Its clone listing holds 150,000 to 200,000 clones. The sequencing input was blood. These receptors were collected from a woman in her thirties in good health. Both conserved end residues are part of each CDR3. Fields, in order: J gene, V gene, D gene, CDR3 protein, CDR3 DNA. D genes are given only for firm matches.

J: TRBJ2-5
V: TRBV6-6
D: TRBD1
CDR3: CASSRTPGQAQETQYF
DNA: TGTGCCAGCAGTCGGACTCCGGGACAGGCCCAAGAGACCCAGTACTTC

J: TRBJ2-7
V: TRBV5-5
D: .
CDR3: CASSLEPPGEQYF
DNA: TGTGCCAGCAGCTTGGAACCTCCGGGCGAGCAGTACTTC

J: TRBJ1-2
V: TRBV28
D: .
CDR3: CASSPGRDMHGYTF
DNA: TGTGCCAGCAGCCCAGGGAGGGATATGCATGGCTACACCTTC

J: TRBJ2-7
V: TRBV3-1/TRBV3-2
D: TRBD1
CDR3: CASSLTGDPYEQYF
DNA: TGTGCCAGCAGCCTTACAGGGGACCCTTACGAGCAGTACTTC

J: TRBJ1-6
V: TRBV28
D: .
CDR3: CASSGFMETSYNSPLHF
DNA: TGTGCCAGCAGTGGGTTTATGGAGACCTCCTATAATTCACCCCTCCACTTT

J: TRBJ1-4
V: TRBV7-8
D: TRBD1
CDR3: CASSRTGGGEKLFF
DNA: TGTGCCAGCAGCCGGACAGGGGGCGGAGAAAAACTGTTTTTT

J: TRBJ2-4
V: TRBV5-6
D: .
CDR3: CASSLTGYNIQYF
DNA: TGTGCCAGCAGCTTGACGGGGTATAACATTCAGTACTTC

J: TRBJ1-6
V: TRBV5-6
D: .
CDR3: CASSWRRISYNSPLHF
DNA: TGTGCCAGCAGCTGGCGGCGAATCTCCTATAATTCACCCCTCCACTTT

J: TRBJ2-2
V: TRBV2
D: .
CDR3: CASSFGGLNTGELFF
DNA: TGTGCCAGCAGTTTCGGGGGGCTTAACACCGGGGAGCTGTTTTTT

J: TRBJ1-4
V: TRBV3-1/TRBV3-2
D: .
CDR3: CASSQGGIENLFF
DNA: TGTGCCAGCAGCCAAGGCGGTATTGAAAATCTGTTTTTT

J: TRBJ1-1
V: TRBV5-6
D: .
CDR3: CASSLAGGSTEAFF
DNA: TGTGCCAGCAGCTTGGCCGGGGGTAGCACTGAAGCTTTCTTT

J: TRBJ2-7
V: TRBV29-1
D: .
CDR3: CSVAAGLHAYEQYF
DNA: TGCAGCGTCGCGGCGGGGCTGCATGCCTACGAGCAGTACTTC

J: TRBJ2-5
V: TRBV4-1
D: .
CDR3: CASSQYRRETQYF
DNA: TGCGCCAGCAGCCAATACAGGCGAGAGACCCAGTACTTC

J: TRBJ1-1
V: TRBV23-1
D: .
CDR3: CASSHHRTDQPPFEAFF
DNA: TGCGCCAGCAGTCACCATAGGACAGATCAACCGCCCTTTGAAGCTTTCTTT

J: TRBJ2-7
V: TRBV7-2
D: .
CDR3: CASSLTQTSSDEQYF
DNA: TGTGCCAGCAGCTTAACCCAAACTAGTTCCGACGAGCAGTACTTC

J: TRBJ1-5
V: TRBV15
D: .
CDR3: CATSRDYSNQPQHF
DNA: TGTGCCACCAGCAGAGATTATAGCAATCAGCCCCAGCATTTT

J: TRBJ1-1
V: TRBV7-2
D: TRBD1
CDR3: CASSYQTGKVGTEAFF
DNA: TGTGCCAGCAGCTATCAGACAGGGAAGGTGGGCACTGAAGCTTTCTTT

J: TRBJ2-3
V: TRBV5-6
D: TRBD1
CDR3: CASSPGTGEVTDTQYF
DNA: TGTGCCAGCAGTCCCGGGACAGGGGAAGTCACAGATACGCAGTATTTT

J: TRBJ2-3
V: TRBV3-1/TRBV3-2
D: TRBD2
CDR3: CASSQSGLAGGGDTQYF
DNA: TGTGCCAGCAGCCAATCCGGACTAGCGGGGGGCGGTGATACGCAGTATTTT

J: TRBJ2-5
V: TRBV12-3/TRBV12-4
D: .
CDR3: CASVKGSGTQYF
DNA: TGTGCCAGCGTAAAAGGGTCCGGGACCCAGTACTTC

J: TRBJ2-5
V: TRBV7-2
D: TRBD2
CDR3: CASSLGRLAGRYQETQYF
DNA: TGTGCCAGCAGCTTAGGGCGCCTAGCGGGGCGGTACCAAGAGACCCAGTACTTC

J: TRBJ1-2
V: TRBV4-1
D: .
CDR3: CASSQGSGQPGYTF
DNA: TGCGCCAGCTCCCAAGGATCGGGGCAGCCTGGCTACACCTTC

J: TRBJ2-2
V: TRBV28
D: .
CDR3: CASSPRGFGELFF
DNA: TGTGCCAGCAGCCCGAGGGGGTTCGGGGAGCTGTTTTTT

J: TRBJ2-7
V: TRBV28
D: TRBD1
CDR3: CASSFHGTGREQYF
DNA: TGTGCCAGCAGCTTCCACGGGACAGGTCGGGAGCAGTACTTC

J: TRBJ1-2
V: TRBV2
D: .
CDR3: CASSEAYSYGYTF
DNA: TGTGCCAGCAGTGAAGCGTACAGCTATGGCTACACCTTC

J: TRBJ1-4
V: TRBV4-1
D: .
CDR3: CASSQMGFVRWQPNEKLFF
DNA: TGCGCCAGCAGCCAGATGGGATTCGTAAGGTGGCAGCCTAATGAAAAACTGTTTTTT

J: TRBJ1-2
V: TRBV28
D: TRBD1
CDR3: CASSRYRGNYGYTF
DNA: TGTGCCAGCAGTAGATACAGGGGGAACTATGGCTACACCTTC

J: TRBJ1-1
V: TRBV7-9
D: TRBD1
CDR3: CASRLGQMNTEAFF
DNA: TGTGCCAGCAGACTGGGACAGATGAACACTGAAGCTTTCTTT

J: TRBJ1-1
V: TRBV7-8
D: .
CDR3: CASSLARTTEAFF
DNA: TGTGCCAGCAGCTTAGCCAGGACCACTGAAGCTTTCTTT

J: TRBJ2-2
V: TRBV10-2
D: TRBD1
CDR3: CASSDLGQLNTGELFF
DNA: TGCGCCAGCAGCGACTTGGGACAGTTGAACACCGGGGAGCTGTTTTTT

J: TRBJ1-3
V: TRBV7-2
D: .
CDR3: CASSSSQVLSGNTIYF
DNA: TGTGCCAGCAGCTCATCCCAGGTCCTCTCTGGAAACACCATATATTTT

J: TRBJ2-7
V: TRBV19
D: .
CDR3: CASSRARGAFSYEQYF
DNA: TGTGCCAGTAGTAGAGCCCGGGGGGCGTTCTCCTACGAGCAGTACTTC

J: TRBJ1-2
V: TRBV7-2
D: .
CDR3: CASSLLRSSTF
DNA: TGTGCCAGCAGCCTTCTTCGTAGCTCCACCTTC

J: TRBJ2-1
V: TRBV7-6
D: .
CDR3: CASSPLQGSSYNEQFF
DNA: TGTGCCAGCAGCCCCTTACAGGGAAGCTCCTACAATGAGCAGTTCTTC

J: TRBJ2-3
V: TRBV9
D: .
CDR3: CASSVGRRGITDTQYF
DNA: TGTGCCAGCAGCGTAGGAAGACGGGGAATAACAGATACGCAGTATTTT

J: TRBJ1-1
V: TRBV5-6
D: .
CDR3: CASSLTGNTEAFF
DNA: TGTGCCAGCAGCTTGACAGGGAACACTGAAGCTTTCTTT

J: TRBJ1-4
V: TRBV28
D: TRBD1
CDR3: CASSLQRTGGWRSNEKLFF
DNA: TGTGCCAGCAGTTTGCAAAGGACAGGGGGCTGGAGAAGTAATGAAAAACTGTTTTTT

J: TRBJ2-2
V: TRBV28
D: .
CDR3: CASSFPGVRTGELFF
DNA: TGTGCCAGCAGTTTCCCGGGGGTTAGGACCGGGGAGCTGTTTTTT

J: TRBJ1-6
V: TRBV16
D: .
CDR3: CASSQGFGGYGNSPLHF
DNA: TGTGCCAGCAGCCAAGGGTTTGGGGGATATGGTAATTCACCCCTCCACTTT

J: TRBJ1-1
V: TRBV5-1
D: .
CDR3: CASSLMVGTEAFF
DNA: TGCGCCAGCAGCCTGATGGTGGGCACTGAAGCTTTCTTT

J: TRBJ1-2
V: TRBV2
D: .
CDR3: CASRESGFGYTF
DNA: TGTGCCAGCAGGGAAAGCGGATTTGGCTACACCTTC

J: TRBJ1-1
V: TRBV4-2
D: .
CDR3: CASSQSGQPEAFF
DNA: TGTGCCAGCAGCCAGAGTGGACAGCCTGAAGCTTTCTTT

J: TRBJ1-5
V: TRBV10-3
D: .
CDR3: CAISGQADQPQHF
DNA: TGTGCCATCAGTGGACAGGCCGATCAGCCCCAGCATTTT

J: TRBJ2-7
V: TRBV5-1
D: TRBD1
CDR3: CASYGTGMNEQYF
DNA: TGCGCCAGTTACGGGACAGGGATGAACGAGCAGTACTTC

J: TRBJ1-1
V: TRBV5-4
D: .
CDR3: CASSLQKSLGTEAFF
DNA: TGTGCCAGCAGCTTGCAGAAATCCCTAGGAACTGAAGCTTTCTTT

J: TRBJ1-2
V: TRBV19
D: TRBD1
CDR3: CASSIRTTGGVYTF
DNA: TGTGCCAGTAGTATCCGGACGACAGGGGGCGTCTACACCTTC

J: TRBJ1-6
V: TRBV6-4
D: .
CDR3: CASRAEGSYNSPLHF
DNA: TGTGCCAGCAGGGCAGAGGGCTCCTATAATTCACCCCTCCACTTT

J: TRBJ1-5
V: TRBV7-2
D: .
CDR3: CASSPRRGEGQPQHF
DNA: TGTGCCAGCAGCCCCCGACGGGGAGAGGGTCAGCCCCAGCATTTT

J: TRBJ2-3
V: TRBV5-6
D: .
CDR3: CASSRTGRDTQYF
DNA: TGTGCCAGCAGCCGGACGGGGAGGGATACGCAGTATTTT

J: TRBJ1-2
V: TRBV18
D: TRBD1
CDR3: CASSPGQGYGYGYTF
DNA: TGTGCCAGCTCACCGGGACAGGGGTACGGGTATGGCTACACCTTC